This passage covers 28 T cell receptor beta chains from one sample sequenced in a study of cytomegalovirus exposure and HLA in healthy donors. PCR employed 60 Vbeta and 13 Jbeta primers. Libraries were prepared by immunoSEQ multiplex PCR; TCRdb keeps only in-frame clonotypes and omits some of them. The sample includes 110,000 to 150,000 clones, roughly 76% of them seen just once. Sequencing was carried out using PBMCs. These receptors originate from a woman aged 40 to 50 in good health and CMV-seronegative.

The chain is built from TRBV15 and TRBJ2-2; the D is unclear. V shed 3 bases and J shed 4 bases, with 15 bases lying between them. This CDR3 has 16 amino acids. The germline gives CDR1 LNHNV, CDR2 YYDKDF (reference sequence). The CDR3 DNA is TGTGCCACCAGCAGCGAAATAAAAAGAGGCACCGGGGAGCTGTTTTTT. This gives the protein CATSSEIKRGTGELFF.

The rearrangement links TRBV5-4 to TRBJ2-5; perhaps TRBD2 as D (6 bases). CDR1 is SGHNT and CDR2 is YYREEE in the germline V gene (reference sequence). Trimming cost V 0 bases and J 2 bases, with 11 bases left between them. There are 15 residues in the CDR3. This CDR3 reads CASSLVGGLQETQYF. CDR3 bases: TGTGCCAGCAGCTTGGTCGGGGGATTACAAGAGACCCAGTACTTC. The full variable domain, its missing parts supplied by reference TRBV5-4 and TRBJ2-5, is ETGVTQSPTHLIKTRGQQVTLRCSSQSGHNTVSWYQQALGQGPQFIFQYYREEENGRGNFPPRFSGLQFPNYSSELNVNALELDDSALYLCASSLVGGLQETQYFGPGTRLLVL.

This chain connects TRBV4-2 to TRBJ2-1, with 13 nucleotides matching TRBD2. Germline assignment: CDR1 LGHNA and CDR2 YNFKEQ. The CDR3 is made up of 19 amino acids. The ends lost 3 bases at V and 0 bases at J; junction bases unmatched: 8. CDR3 nucleotides: TGTGCCAGCAGCCAGTGGGGACTAGCGGGGACAAGCTCCTACAATGAGCAGTTCTTC. Translating gives CASSQWGLAGTSSYNEQFF.

A few counts support this clone. The CDR3 DNA reads as TGCAGCGTTCGGGGACTAAGAGAGAACACTGAAGCTTTCTTT. The encoded protein is CSVRGLRENTEAFF. The rearrangement uses TRBV29-1 and TRBJ1-1; the D gene is possibly TRBD1 (5 bases). Germline assignment: CDR1 SQVTM and CDR2 ANQGSEA. The CDR3 length is 14 residues. V lost 5 bases and J lost 1, with 14 bases in between.

This clone turned up a few times. CDR3: CASSVPGPQHF. The CDR3 DNA sequence: TGTGCCAGCAGTGTCCCGGGGCCCCAGCATTTT. The V and J genes are TRBV2 and TRBJ1-5; D is ambiguous. The CDR3 covers 11 residues. Germline V gene sequence: CDR1 SNHLY, CDR2 FYNNEI. V lost 4 bases and J 9 bases, leaving 7 bases between the germline ends.

V gene TRBV19 combines with J gene TRBJ1-1; D possibly corresponds to TRBD1 (5 bases). CDR3 length: 14 amino acids. V was clipped by 2 bases and J by 4 bases, with 11 bases between them. The germline CDR1 and CDR2 sequences are LNHDA and SQIVND (reference sequence). The DNA of the CDR3 is TGTGCCAGTAGTATAATTCACGGGGGCACTGAAGCTTTCTTT. As protein: CASSIIHGGTEAFF. Using reference TRBV19 and TRBJ1-1 for the parts outside the CDR3, the full variable domain is DGGITQSPKYLFRKEGQNVTLSCEQNLNHDAMYWYRQDPGQGLRLIYYSQIVNDFQKGDIAEGYSVSREKKESFPLTVTSAQKNPTAFYLCASSIIHGGTEAFFGQGTRLTVV.

This chain connects TRBV6-1 to TRBJ1-5; no definite D call. There are 11 residues in the CDR3. V was cut by 3 bases and J by 9 bases, with 6 bases left in between. Germline V gives CDR1 MNHNS, CDR2 SASEGT. The CDR3 here is CASSDIGPQHF. CDR3 nucleotide sequence: TGTGCCAGCAGTGATATCGGGCCCCAGCATTTT.

V usage is TRBV15 and J usage is TRBJ1-4; D not resolved. Germline CDR1 is LNHNV and CDR2 is YYDKDF (reference sequence). The CDR3 is 16 amino acids. Trimming stripped 0 bases from V and 3 bases from J, with 11 bases between. The CDR3 coding sequence is TGTGCCACCAGCAGAGATACAGCGGCTTCTAATGAAAAACTGTTTTTT. The encoded protein is CATSRDTAASNEKLFF.

The J gene is TRBJ2-1, the V gene TRBV4-1; TRBD1 might be the D (5 bases). The CDR3 totals 15 residues. With 1 base removed from V and 5 bases from J, the gap between germline ends came to 12 bases. Germline CDR1 reads MGHRA; CDR2 reads YSYEKL. The CDR3 here is CASSQASVGDNEQFF. CDR3 sequence (DNA): TGCGCCAGCAGCCAAGCTTCGGTAGGGGACAATGAGCAGTTCTTC.

This clone showed up just once. The V gene is TRBV11-2, the J gene TRBJ2-7, with TRBD2 matching 8 bases. The germline V gene has CDR1 SGHAT and CDR2 FQNNGV. V shed 8 bases, J shed 6 bases, and the junction held 9 bases outside the gene matches. The CDR3 totals 13 residues. DNA for the CDR3: TGTGCCAGCTCTCGGACTAGCAAGGTCGAGCAGTACTTC. Translating it yields CASSRTSKVEQYF. The full variable domain, completed using reference TRBV11-2 and TRBJ2-7, is EAGVAQSPRYKIIEKRQSVAFWCNPISGHATLYWYQQILGQGPKLLIQFQNNGVVDDSQLPKDRFSAERLKGVDSTLKIQPAKLEDSAVYLCASSRTSKVEQYFGPGTRLTVT.

The V and J genes are TRBV18 and TRBJ1-3; no clear D gene. Germline V gives CDR1 KGHSH, CDR2 LQKENI. The CDR3 totals 11 residues. V gave up 6 bases and J gave up 4 bases, with 4 bases separating them. CDR3 nucleotide sequence: TGTGCCAGCTCTCGGGGAAACACCATATATTTT. Translation gives CASSRGNTIYF.

The V and J genes are TRBV6-5 and TRBJ1-1; D ambiguous. Per the germline V gene, CDR1 is MNHEY and CDR2 is SVGAGI. Trimming removed 4 bases at V and 0 bases at J, with 15 bases between. The CDR3 totals 16 residues. CDR3 loop: CASSSEREGMNTEAFF. The CDR3, as DNA: TGTGCCAGCAGTTCGGAACGGGAGGGAATGAACACTGAAGCTTTCTTT.

This sequence joins TRBV18 and TRBJ2-7, with a tentative D call TRBD1 (6 bases). Per germline, CDR1 KGHSH and CDR2 LQKENI. This CDR3 spans 12 amino acids. The V end lost 4 bases, the J end lost 5 bases, and 9 bases lay between the germline ends. The CDR3 bases are TGTGCCAGCTCACAGTCAGGGGACGAGCAGTACGTC. Encoded protein: CASSQSGDEQYV.

The chain couples TRBV15 to TRBJ2-3; TRBD2 matches 8 bases. The CDR3 extends over 14 amino acids. The V gene end was trimmed by 3 bases and the J gene end by 3 bases; junction bases not matched to a gene: 2. Germline V gives CDR1 LNHNV, CDR2 YYDKDF (reference sequence). As DNA, the CDR3 is TGTGCCACCAGCAGTCGGGGGGGTACAGATACGCAGTATTTT. This sequence encodes CATSSRGGTDTQYF.

Comments on this clone: One junction end disagrees with the germline gene, perhaps due to a read error. The J gene is TRBJ1-1, the V gene TRBV7-9; no reliable D call. The CDR3 length is 12 residues. Germline lookup yields CDR1 SEHNR and CDR2 FQNEAQ (reference sequence). The CDR3 sequence is CSSSLTEPQAFF. In DNA, the CDR3 is TGTTCCAGCAGCTTAACCGAGCCACAAGCTTTCTTT.

The chain has TRBV5-1 and TRBJ1-1; no reliable D call. CDR3 length: 14 residues. Trimming left V 5 bases short and J 1 base short, with 12 bases between. The germline V gene encodes CDR1 SGHRS and CDR2 YFSETQ. CDR3 residues: CASRLGRGNTEAFF. The CDR3 DNA follows: TGCGCCAGCAGGCTGGGTCGGGGGAACACTGAAGCTTTCTTT.

The chain joins TRBV19 to TRBJ1-5; D is uncertain. The germline V gene encodes CDR1 LNHDA and CDR2 SQIVND (reference sequence). With 2 bases removed from V and 1 base from J, the gap between germline ends came to 9 bases. CDR3 length equals 15 residues. CDR3 sequence: CASSIRRPSNQPQHF. For the CDR3, the DNA is TGTGCCAGTAGTATAAGGCGGCCCAGCAATCAGCCCCAGCATTTT. Looking up the rest from reference TRBV19 and TRBJ1-5 gives the full variable domain: DGGITQSPKYLFRKEGQNVTLSCEQNLNHDAMYWYRQDPGQGLRLIYYSQIVNDFQKGDIAEGYSVSREKKESFPLTVTSAQKNPTAFYLCASSIRRPSNQPQHFGDGTRLSIL.

V is TRBV10-3 and J is TRBJ2-2; TRBD1 is a possible D gene (5 bases). Trimming removed 7 bases at V and 3 bases at J, with 18 bases between. Germline-derived CDR1 and CDR2 are ENHRY and SYGVKD. This CDR3 is built from 16 residues. As DNA, the CDR3 is TGTGCCATCAATACCCCATCAGGGCAGGACACCGGGGAGCTGTTTTTT. Amino acid sequence: CAINTPSGQDTGELFF.

The gene calls are TRBV5-4 and TRBJ2-3; TRBD2 agrees at 7 bases. Germline V gene lookup returns CDR1 SGHNT and CDR2 YYREEE (reference sequence). Trimming took 3 bases from V and 0 from J; bases not matched to a gene: 7. The CDR3 sequence is 16 residues long. This CDR3 is CASSSASGSSTDTQYF. CDR3 nucleotide sequence: TGTGCCAGCAGCTCCGCTAGCGGATCTAGCACAGATACGCAGTATTTT.

This chain links TRBV5-5 with TRBJ1-2; tentative D call: TRBD1 (6 bases). The CDR3 sequence is 14 residues long. The germline V gene encodes CDR1 SGHKS and CDR2 YYEKEE (reference sequence). Trimming pared 4 bases from V and 8 bases from J, leaving 18 bases between. The CDR3 protein is CASSPYDRLKGYTF. The CDR3, as DNA: TGTGCCAGCAGCCCGTATGACAGGCTAAAGGGCTACACCTTC.

The CDR3: CASSLTTGVDYGYTF. CDR3 bases: TGTGCCAGCAGTTTAACTACGGGGGTTGACTATGGCTACACCTTC. This chain uses TRBV7-9 with TRBJ1-2; TRBD1 might be the D (5 bases). Germline V gene sequence: CDR1 SEHNR, CDR2 FQNEAQ (reference sequence). Trimming took off 6 bases at V and 3 bases at J, with 17 bases between the two ends. The CDR3 totals 15 residues.

The rearrangement uses TRBV9 and TRBJ2-4, with 12 bases aligning to TRBD1. Germline CDR1 SGDLS, CDR2 YYNGEE. This CDR3 comprises 19 residues. The ends lost 4 bases at V and 3 bases at J; junction bases unmatched: 14. CDR3 residues: CASSPRPGTGGDDKNIQYF. Written as DNA, the CDR3 is TGTGCCAGCAGCCCCCGTCCCGGGACAGGGGGCGACGACAAAAACATTCAGTACTTC. The full variable domain, rest sourced from reference TRBV9 and TRBJ2-4, is DSGVTQTPKHLITATGQRVTLRCSPRSGDLSVYWYQQSLDQGLQFLIQYYNGEERAKGNILERFSAQQFPDLHSELNLSSLELGDSALYFCASSPRPGTGGDDKNIQYFGAGTRLSVL.

The chain combines TRBV14 with TRBJ1-4, with a weak D call TRBD1 (5 bases). Germline CDR1 is SGHDN and CDR2 is FVKESK. Between the trimmed V and J ends, which lost 1 base and 7 bases, there was a span of 16 bases. This CDR3 spans 16 amino acids. The CDR3, as DNA: TGTGCCAGCAGCCAAGGGTATGGGACTCCGAGTGAAAAACTGTTTTTT. Translating gives CASSQGYGTPSEKLFF.

Worth noting for this clone: The junction departs from germline at one end; a sequencing error may be responsible. Within the sample, other DNA sequences also encode this same CDR3. The chain employs TRBV6-6 and TRBJ1-4, with a tentative D call TRBD1 (5 bases). The CDR3 covers 15 residues. Germline assignment: CDR1 MNHNY and CDR2 SVGAGI (reference sequence). CDR3 region: CASSSPGVTNEKLFF. The DNA of the CDR3 is TGTGCCAGCAGTTCACCGGGGGTAACTAATGAAAAGCTGTTTTTT.

The J gene is TRBJ2-7, the V gene TRBV7-9; tentatively, D is TRBD2 (6 bases). V was trimmed by 2 bases and J by 4 bases, leaving 12 bases between them. This CDR3 region has 14 residues. The germline CDR1 and CDR2 sequences are SEHNR and FQNEAQ (reference sequence). CDR3 amino acids: CASSLRRDGYEQYF. CDR3 nucleotides: TGTGCCAGCAGCTTAAGGCGGGACGGATACGAGCAGTACTTC.

In its sample, this clone was seen a few times. The rearrangement joins TRBV4-3 to TRBJ1-5; unclear D gene. The germline V gene has CDR1 LGHNA and CDR2 YSLEER. V was pared by 0 bases and J by 9 bases, with 15 bases between. This CDR3 has 15 residues. The CDR3 reads CASSQEWAGRRPQHF. The CDR3 region has the DNA TGCGCCAGCAGCCAAGAATGGGCGGGCCGTCGGCCCCAGCATTTT.

This chain uses TRBV4-1 with TRBJ2-5; 7 nucleotides line up with TRBD1. The CDR3 consists of 14 residues. Trimming removed 4 bases from V and 1 base from J; junction bases left unmatched: 3. Per germline, CDR1 MGHRA and CDR2 YSYEKL. CDR3 nucleotides: TGCGCCAGCAGCCCGGGACAGCTCCAAGAGACCCAGTACTTC. The encoded protein is CASSPGQLQETQYF.

The rearrangement links TRBV4-1 to TRBJ2-2; D remains unclear. Germline V gene data show CDR1 as MGHRA and CDR2 as YSYEKL. The V gene lost 3 bases and the J gene lost 0 bases, with 5 bases spanning the gap. CDR3 length: 14 amino acids. CDR3: CASSHTTNTGELFF. The CDR3 bases are TGCGCCAGCAGCCACACAACGAACACCGGGGAGCTGTTTTTT.